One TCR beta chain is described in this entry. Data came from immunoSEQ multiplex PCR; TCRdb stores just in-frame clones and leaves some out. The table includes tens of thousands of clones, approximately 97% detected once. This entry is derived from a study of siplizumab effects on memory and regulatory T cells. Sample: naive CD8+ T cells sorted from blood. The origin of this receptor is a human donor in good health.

The CDR3, as DNA: TGTGCCAGCAGTGATTACTATAGCGGGGCCTACAATGAGCAGTTCTTC. Translating it yields CASSDYYSGAYNEQFF. The V and J genes are TRBV27 and TRBJ2-1, with 8 bases identical to TRBD2. V gave up 5 bases and J gave up 2 bases; unmatched junction bases: 8. The CDR3 runs 16 residues. Germline loops: CDR1 MNHEY, CDR2 SMNVEV (reference sequence).